The source of this T cell receptor beta chain is a study of cytomegalovirus exposure and HLA in healthy donors. Study results and caveats: TCR beta V segments were, for the most part, productive about 90% or about 30% of the time in an earlier analysis.

On this clone itself: The antigen remains undetermined.

Vbeta (60) and Jbeta (13) primers were used in the PCR. Method: immunoSEQ multiplex PCR; TCRdb's copy keeps in-frame clones and lacks some. The sample consists of about 130,000 clones, 65% to 80% of them appearing once. Sequencing was carried out using PBMCs. The sequence was collected from an older woman in good health and CMV-seropositive.

CDR3 protein: CASIRYGELFF. As DNA, the CDR3 is TGTGCCAGCATTCGGTACGGGGAGCTGTTTTTT. The chain links TRBV2 to TRBJ2-2, with D uncertain. The CDR3 spans 11 residues. Trimming shortened V by 7 bases and J by 7 bases, and 7 bases separated the two germline ends. CDR1 is SNHLY, CDR2 FYNNEI, per germline. The full variable domain, with the rest looked up from reference TRBV2 and TRBJ2-2, is EPEVTQTPSHQVTQMGQEVILRCVPISNHLYFYWYRQILGQKVEFLVSFYNNEISEKSEIFDDQFSVERPDGSNFTLKIRSTKLEDSAMYFCASIRYGELFFGEGSRLTVL.